A selection of T cell receptor beta chains follows, all from one sample in a study of blood T cell repertoires in COVID-19. Method: immunoSEQ multiplex PCR; TCRdb's copy keeps in-frame clones and lacks some. The table lists approximately 76,000 clones, 91% of them singletons, with 7.5% to 9% in the top ten. Material for sequencing was peripheral blood. These receptors originate from a human donor in a cohort sampled during active COVID-19. Each CDR3 is given with its conserved first and last residue. The D gene is left open where the match is weak. A row's size may be missing; if present it is once, few, many or a size class.

V gene: TRBV18; J gene: TRBJ2-1; D gene: TRBD2; clone size: NA; CDR3 DNA: TGTGCCAGCTCACCACAAGCGGGGGCATACAATGAGCAGTTCTTC; CDR3 protein: CASSPQAGAYNEQFF
V gene: TRBV9; J gene: TRBJ1-1; D gene: NA; clone size: NA; CDR3 DNA: TGTGCCAGCAGCGCAGGAGCGGGACGCGGGAACACTGAAGCTTTCTTT; CDR3 protein: CASSAGAGRGNTEAFF
V gene: TRBV7-9; J gene: TRBJ2-7; D gene: NA; clone size: NA; CDR3 DNA: TGTGCCAGCAGTTCTATCAGGGAAGGGGTCTACGAGCAGTACTTC; CDR3 protein: CASSSIREGVYEQYF
V gene: TRBV5-5; J gene: TRBJ2-7; D gene: TRBD1; clone size: NA; CDR3 DNA: TGTGCCAGCAGCTGGGGGACAGGGCCCGAGCAGTACTTC; CDR3 protein: CASSWGTGPEQYF
V gene: TRBV19; J gene: TRBJ1-6; D gene: NA; clone size: NA; CDR3 DNA: TGTGCCAGTAGTACCGGGAGGGGCGGCGGTGATTCACCCCTCCACTTT; CDR3 protein: CASSTGRGGGDSPLHF
V gene: TRBV6-1; J gene: TRBJ2-7; D gene: TRBD2; clone size: NA; CDR3 DNA: TGTGCCAGCAGTGATCCGGGAGGTAGCGGGGGATCCTACGAGCAGTACTTC; CDR3 protein: CASSDPGGSGGSYEQYF
V gene: TRBV7-3; J gene: TRBJ2-1; D gene: NA; clone size: NA; CDR3 DNA: TGTGCCAGCAGCTTAAAAACCGGGACCTACAATGAGCAGTTCTTC; CDR3 protein: CASSLKTGTYNEQFF
V gene: TRBV3-1/TRBV3-2; J gene: TRBJ2-7; D gene: NA; clone size: few; CDR3 DNA: TGTGCCAGCAGCCCCACGCGATTAGCCTACGAGCAGTACTTC; CDR3 protein: CASSPTRLAYEQYF
V gene: TRBV6-6; J gene: TRBJ2-7; D gene: NA; clone size: NA; CDR3 DNA: TGTGCCAGCTTGTCTATTAGTCCCTACGAGCAGTACTTC; CDR3 protein: CASLSISPYEQYF
V gene: TRBV19; J gene: TRBJ2-4; D gene: NA; clone size: few; CDR3 DNA: TGTGCCAGTTCGCCGGGATACCCGGTCAACATTCAGTACTTC; CDR3 protein: CASSPGYPVNIQYF
V gene: TRBV7-8; J gene: TRBJ2-2; D gene: TRBD1; clone size: few; CDR3 DNA: TGTGCCAGCAGCTTAGGGGGACAGATGAACACCGGGGAGCTGTTTTTT; CDR3 protein: CASSLGGQMNTGELFF
V gene: TRBV29-1; J gene: TRBJ1-1; D gene: TRBD1; clone size: NA; CDR3 DNA: TGCAGCGTTGATGGTGACAGGGGCCCTGAAGCTTTCTTT; CDR3 protein: CSVDGDRGPEAFF
V gene: TRBV15; J gene: TRBJ1-1; D gene: NA; clone size: NA; CDR3 DNA: TGTGCCACCAGCAGAGGGGGCCGAACTGAAGCTTTCTTT; CDR3 protein: CATSRGGRTEAFF
V gene: TRBV6-2/TRBV6-3; J gene: TRBJ2-7; D gene: TRBD1; clone size: once; CDR3 DNA: TGTGCCAGCAGTCGGACAGGGGGCCCCAACGAGCAGTACTTC; CDR3 protein: CASSRTGGPNEQYF
V gene: TRBV6-1; J gene: TRBJ1-1; D gene: NA; clone size: NA; CDR3 DNA: TGTGCCAGCAGTGAAGGAGAGACAGGTGAAGCTTTCTTT; CDR3 protein: CASSEGETGEAFF
V gene: TRBV7-9; J gene: TRBJ1-2; D gene: TRBD1; clone size: NA; CDR3 DNA: TGTGCCAGCAGCTTGGACAGGGGGAATAAGTATGGCTACACCTTC; CDR3 protein: CASSLDRGNKYGYTF
V gene: TRBV19; J gene: TRBJ1-5; D gene: TRBD1; clone size: NA; CDR3 DNA: TGTGCCAGTACCAAAGACAGGGGGCCAGGTAATCAGCCCCAGCATTTT; CDR3 protein: CASTKDRGPGNQPQHF
V gene: TRBV6-1; J gene: TRBJ1-3; D gene: NA; clone size: NA; CDR3 DNA: TGTGCCAGCAGTGGGGGACACTTCTTATCTGGAAACACCATATATTTT; CDR3 protein: CASSGGHFLSGNTIYF
V gene: TRBV11-2; J gene: TRBJ2-1; D gene: TRBD1; clone size: NA; CDR3 DNA: TGTGCCAGCAGCCCCGTCAGGGGGAAGGGCAATGAGCAGTTCTTC; CDR3 protein: CASSPVRGKGNEQFF
V gene: TRBV19; J gene: TRBJ1-4; D gene: NA; clone size: NA; CDR3 DNA: TGTGCCAGTAGTACAGGGTCGTCAGGAGAAAAACTGTTTTTT; CDR3 protein: CASSTGSSGEKLFF
V gene: TRBV24-1; J gene: TRBJ1-2; D gene: TRBD1; clone size: NA; CDR3 DNA: TGTGCCACCAGTGATTCCCGGGACAGGGTCGCCGATGGCTACACCTTC; CDR3 protein: CATSDSRDRVADGYTF
V gene: TRBV11-2; J gene: TRBJ2-3; D gene: TRBD1; clone size: NA; CDR3 DNA: TGTGCCAGCAGCTTGTTCAGGGGGCGCGGGGAACCCACAGATACGCAGTATTTT; CDR3 protein: CASSLFRGRGEPTDTQYF
V gene: TRBV27; J gene: TRBJ1-2; D gene: NA; clone size: NA; CDR3 DNA: TGTGCCAGCAGTTTAAAGGCGCGGCAGCCATGGGGCTACACCTTC; CDR3 protein: CASSLKARQPWGYTF
V gene: TRBV5-4; J gene: TRBJ1-5; D gene: NA; clone size: NA; CDR3 DNA: TGTGCCAGCAGCTCCACAACGGGGGGGCCCCAGCATTTT; CDR3 protein: CASSSTTGGPQHF
V gene: TRBV7-6; J gene: TRBJ2-7; D gene: TRBD1; clone size: once; CDR3 DNA: TGTGCCAGCAGCTCCCACCGGGACAGTCCCTACGAGCAGTACTTC; CDR3 protein: CASSSHRDSPYEQYF
V gene: TRBV5-1; J gene: TRBJ1-1; D gene: NA; clone size: NA; CDR3 DNA: TGCGCCAGCAGCCGGGGGGGCAGTGGGGCCAATGAAGCTTTCTTT; CDR3 protein: CASSRGGSGANEAFF
V gene: TRBV7-2; J gene: TRBJ1-3; D gene: NA; clone size: NA; CDR3 DNA: TGTGCCAGCAGCTCCAACGGTCACTCTGGAAACACCATATATTTT; CDR3 protein: CASSSNGHSGNTIYF
V gene: TRBV5-5; J gene: TRBJ2-1; D gene: NA; clone size: NA; CDR3 DNA: TGTGCCAGCAGCTTGGCAGGGACTCAGAATGAGCAGTTCTTC; CDR3 protein: CASSLAGTQNEQFF
V gene: TRBV11-2; J gene: TRBJ1-1; D gene: NA; clone size: NA; CDR3 DNA: TGTGCCAGCAGCTTAGATAGAGGGGGGGCCAACACTGAAGCTTTCTTT; CDR3 protein: CASSLDRGGANTEAFF
V gene: TRBV27; J gene: TRBJ1-1; D gene: TRBD1; clone size: NA; CDR3 DNA: TGTGCCAGTAGCCCGGGGACAGTCATGAACACTGAAGCTTTCTTT; CDR3 protein: CASSPGTVMNTEAFF
V gene: TRBV5-1; J gene: TRBJ1-5; D gene: NA; clone size: NA; CDR3 DNA: TGCGCCAGCAGCTTAGGGGGAAGCAATCAGCCCCAGCATTTT; CDR3 protein: CASSLGGSNQPQHF
V gene: TRBV12-3/TRBV12-4; J gene: TRBJ1-2; D gene: NA; clone size: NA; CDR3 DNA: TGTGCCAGCAGTTTCGGGGATTATGGCTACACCTTC; CDR3 protein: CASSFGDYGYTF
V gene: TRBV7-2; J gene: TRBJ1-2; D gene: TRBD1; clone size: NA; CDR3 DNA: TGTGCCAGCAGCATAACGACAGGGAATCAGGGCTACACCTTC; CDR3 protein: CASSITTGNQGYTF
V gene: TRBV23-1; J gene: TRBJ1-1; D gene: NA; clone size: NA; CDR3 DNA: TGCGCCAGGGGGGGGACACGATCCATGAACACTGAAGCTTTCTTT; CDR3 protein: CARGGTRSMNTEAFF
V gene: TRBV5-4; J gene: TRBJ2-7; D gene: TRBD1; clone size: NA; CDR3 DNA: TGTGCCAGCAGCTGGGGACAGGGGCCTTCCTACGAGCAGTACTTC; CDR3 protein: CASSWGQGPSYEQYF
V gene: TRBV24-1; J gene: TRBJ1-6; D gene: NA; clone size: NA; CDR3 DNA: TGTGCCACCAGTTATTACCGGGGGCGGGGGAGGCGACCCCTCCACTTT; CDR3 protein: CATSYYRGRGRRPLHF
V gene: TRBV4-2; J gene: TRBJ1-6; D gene: NA; clone size: NA; CDR3 DNA: TGTGCCAGCAGCCTAGACGACAGTAGGAATTCACCCCTCCACTTT; CDR3 protein: CASSLDDSRNSPLHF
V gene: TRBV2; J gene: TRBJ1-2; D gene: TRBD1; clone size: NA; CDR3 DNA: TGTGCCAGCAGTGGGACAGGGGAATCGGGAGGCTACACCTTC; CDR3 protein: CASSGTGESGGYTF
V gene: TRBV5-1; J gene: TRBJ2-6; D gene: TRBD2; clone size: NA; CDR3 DNA: TGCGCCAGCAGCTTGGGGGGAGGGGAGACCTCTGGGGCCAACGTCCTGACTTTC; CDR3 protein: CASSLGGGETSGANVLTF
V gene: TRBV12-3/TRBV12-4; J gene: TRBJ1-2; D gene: NA; clone size: once; CDR3 DNA: TGTGCCAGCAGTTTCAGGACAGCCTATGGCTACACCTTC; CDR3 protein: CASSFRTAYGYTF
V gene: TRBV6-5; J gene: TRBJ1-4; D gene: TRBD1; clone size: NA; CDR3 DNA: TGTGCCAGCAGTTACTGGACAGGGGGTAGCGGTGAAAAACTGTTTTTT; CDR3 protein: CASSYWTGGSGEKLFF
V gene: TRBV29-1; J gene: TRBJ2-7; D gene: TRBD1; clone size: NA; CDR3 DNA: TGCAGCGTCCGGACAGGGGGGTCGATCGAGCAGTACTTC; CDR3 protein: CSVRTGGSIEQYF
V gene: TRBV19; J gene: TRBJ1-1; D gene: NA; clone size: NA; CDR3 DNA: TGTGCCAGTAGTATATGGGACACGGCGGACACTGAAGCTTTCTTT; CDR3 protein: CASSIWDTADTEAFF
V gene: TRBV14; J gene: TRBJ1-6; D gene: NA; clone size: NA; CDR3 DNA: TGTGCCAGCAGCCAAGAGGTCGGGAATTCACCCCTCCACTTT; CDR3 protein: CASSQEVGNSPLHF
V gene: TRBV2; J gene: TRBJ2-7; D gene: NA; clone size: few; CDR3 DNA: TGTGCCACCGAGGGAACCTACGAGCAGTACTTC; CDR3 protein: CATEGTYEQYF
V gene: TRBV28; J gene: TRBJ1-2; D gene: NA; clone size: NA; CDR3 DNA: TGTGCCAGCAGTCCTCACTATGGCTACACCTTC; CDR3 protein: CASSPHYGYTF
V gene: TRBV3-1/TRBV3-2; J gene: TRBJ2-2; D gene: NA; clone size: NA; CDR3 DNA: TGTGCCAGCAGCCCCCCTTCGGGGGGCGCGGCACCGGGGGAGCTGTTTTTT; CDR3 protein: CASSPPSGGAAPGELFF
V gene: TRBV7-2; J gene: TRBJ2-7; D gene: NA; clone size: NA; CDR3 DNA: TGTGCCAGCAGCTTAGATCTCGGACTAAAGTTCGAGCAGTACTTC; CDR3 protein: CASSLDLGLKFEQYF
V gene: TRBV4-1; J gene: TRBJ1-3; D gene: NA; clone size: NA; CDR3 DNA: TGCGCCAGCAGCCAACTAGTAGTTCAGGGTCGGGTAAACACCATATATTTT; CDR3 protein: CASSQLVVQGRVNTIYF
V gene: TRBV10-2; J gene: TRBJ2-7; D gene: TRBD1; clone size: NA; CDR3 DNA: TGCGCCAGCAGTCCGGGACAGCTCACCTACGAGCAGTACTTC; CDR3 protein: CASSPGQLTYEQYF
V gene: TRBV24-1; J gene: TRBJ2-3; D gene: TRBD2; clone size: NA; CDR3 DNA: TGTGCCACCAGTGATTTCCGGGGGGGCACAGATACGCAGTATTTT; CDR3 protein: CATSDFRGGTDTQYF
V gene: TRBV11-2; J gene: TRBJ1-1; D gene: NA; clone size: NA; CDR3 DNA: TGTGCCAGCAGCCCAGGCAGGGGAGGGGACACTGAAGCTTTCTTT; CDR3 protein: CASSPGRGGDTEAFF
V gene: TRBV27; J gene: TRBJ2-1; D gene: NA; clone size: NA; CDR3 DNA: TGTGCCAGCAGTTTATCCCCCGGGGTCAATGAGCAGTTCTTC; CDR3 protein: CASSLSPGVNEQFF
V gene: TRBV7-9; J gene: TRBJ1-1; D gene: NA; clone size: NA; CDR3 DNA: TGTGCCAGCAGCTTCTCCGGTGCCACTGAAGCTTTCTTT; CDR3 protein: CASSFSGATEAFF
V gene: TRBV9; J gene: TRBJ1-2; D gene: NA; clone size: once; CDR3 DNA: TGTGCCAGCACCACTGAAGAGTACCGGGGCTACACCTTC; CDR3 protein: CASTTEEYRGYTF
V gene: TRBV5-6; J gene: TRBJ1-1; D gene: NA; clone size: NA; CDR3 DNA: TGTGCCAGCAAAAGGGGGAGGAACACTGAAGCTTTCTTT; CDR3 protein: CASKRGRNTEAFF
V gene: TRBV19; J gene: TRBJ1-1; D gene: NA; clone size: NA; CDR3 DNA: TGTGCCAGTAGGTCGGGGGGAAACACTGAAGCTTTCTTT; CDR3 protein: CASRSGGNTEAFF
V gene: TRBV28; J gene: TRBJ1-3; D gene: NA; clone size: NA; CDR3 DNA: TGTGCCAGCAGTTCTCCACGACATGGGAGCTCTGGAAACACCATATATTTT; CDR3 protein: CASSSPRHGSSGNTIYF
V gene: TRBV7-6; J gene: TRBJ1-2; D gene: NA; clone size: NA; CDR3 DNA: TGTGCCAGCAGCTTAGGGCCAGGGCGAACCGGCTATGGCTACACCTTC; CDR3 protein: CASSLGPGRTGYGYTF
V gene: TRBV27; J gene: TRBJ1-6; D gene: NA; clone size: few; CDR3 DNA: TGTGCCAGCAGGAGAACGGAGAGGTGGTCACCCCTCCACTTT; CDR3 protein: CASRRTERWSPLHF